Each of the 22 T cell receptor beta chains below was sequenced from the same sample in a study of cytomegalovirus exposure and HLA in healthy donors. PCR used 60 Vbeta primers and 13 Jbeta primers. TCRdb's copy holds only in-frame clones and misses some; the assay was immunoSEQ multiplex PCR. The table records around 200,000 clones, roughly 85% of them present only once. Sequenced sample: PBMCs. The receptors come from a woman in her twenties or thirties in good health and CMV-seropositive.

This clone was counted only a few times. V gene TRBV10-2 combines with J gene TRBJ2-7, with D tentatively TRBD2 (5 bases). Trimming pared 7 bases from V and 3 bases from J, leaving 10 bases between. This CDR3 is 12 amino acids long. Germline CDR1 and CDR2: WSHSY and SAAADI. The CDR3 coding sequence is TGCGCCAGCACGGGAAACGACTACGAGCAGTACTTC. Translation gives CASTGNDYEQYF.

Only a few counts were recorded for this clone. The CDR3: CASSDLLGNTIYF. The CDR3 DNA follows: TGCGCCAGCAGTGATTTATTGGGAAACACCATATATTTT. V usage is TRBV10-1 and J usage is TRBJ1-3, with D unresolved. The CDR3 totals 13 residues. Germline assignment: CDR1 WNHNN and CDR2 SYGVQD (reference sequence). V lost 3 bases, J lost 4 bases, and 7 bases lay in between.

The CDR3 region is CASSFKETQYF. The CDR3 DNA reads TGCGCCAGCAGCTTTAAAGAGACCCAGTACTTC. The gene calls are TRBV5-1 and TRBJ2-5; D unclear. Per the germline V gene, CDR1 is SGHRS and CDR2 is YFSETQ. Trimming removed 2 bases from V and 3 bases from J, with 2 bases in between. CDR3 length: 11 residues.

The V and J genes are TRBV27 and TRBJ2-7, with 9 positions matching TRBD2. Trimming at V came to 3 bases and at J to 0 bases, leaving 3 bases not matched to a gene. Germline-derived CDR1 and CDR2 are MNHEY and SMNVEV (reference sequence). The CDR3 loop spans 15 amino acids. The CDR3 spells CASSLLAGSSYEQYF. The CDR3 nucleotides are TGTGCCAGCAGTTTGCTAGCGGGGAGCTCCTACGAGCAGTACTTC.

The rearrangement uses TRBV2 and TRBJ1-1; D ambiguous. Germline CDR1 is SNHLY and CDR2 is FYNNEI. V lost 6 bases, J lost 8 bases, and 13 bases lay in between. The length of the CDR3 is 12 residues. The CDR3 nucleotides are TGTGCCAGCAGCGGCCTGAGGGTCGAAGCTTTCTTT. It translates to CASSGLRVEAFF.

This sequence joins TRBV4-3 and TRBJ2-3; the D gene is possibly TRBD1 (5 bases). This CDR3 region has 13 residues. The germline gives CDR1 LGHNA, CDR2 YSLEER. Trimming left V 1 base short and J 6 bases short, with 8 bases between. The CDR3 here is CASSQATVDTQYF. Here the CDR3 DNA reads TGCGCCAGCAGCCAAGCGACAGTGGATACGCAGTATTTT.

The chain's CDR3 is CASSKGANQPQHF. For the CDR3, the DNA is TGTGCCAGCAGCAAAGGGGCTAATCAGCCCCAGCATTTT. The V gene is TRBV7-6, the J gene TRBJ1-5; D is possibly TRBD1 (5 bases). There are 13 residues in the CDR3. Per the germline V gene, CDR1 is SGHVS and CDR2 is FNYEAQ. V lost 5 bases to trimming and J lost 4 bases, with 9 bases between them. Filled out from reference TRBV7-6 and TRBJ1-5, the complete variable domain reads GAGVSQSPRYKVTKRGQDVALRCDPISGHVSLYWYRQALGQGPEFLTYFNYEAQQDKSGLPNDRFSAERPEGSISTLTIQRTEQRDSAMYRCASSKGANQPQHFGDGTRLSIL.

The gene calls are TRBV11-2 and TRBJ2-1; the D gene is possibly TRBD2 (6 bases). Germline V CDR1 and CDR2: SGHAT, FQNNGV. V was clipped by 0 bases and J by 6 bases, with 9 bases between them. The CDR3 is 14 amino acids. CDR3 protein: CASSLEAGFNEQFF. In DNA form, the CDR3 reads TGTGCCAGCAGCTTAGAGGCGGGATTCAATGAGCAGTTCTTC.

CDR3 region: CASSRKESSYEQYF. The DNA of the CDR3 is TGTGCCAGTAGTAGGAAGGAGAGCTCCTACGAGCAGTACTTC. The rearrangement joins TRBV19 to TRBJ2-7; no clear D. The CDR3 covers 14 residues. The germline V and J ends were trimmed by 4 bases and 0 bases, with 10 bases remaining between them. CDR1 LNHDA and CDR2 SQIVND come from the germline V gene (reference sequence).

The chain employs TRBV11-2 and TRBJ2-5; 9 bases align to TRBD2. J was trimmed by 6 bases and V by 5 bases; bases with no gene match: 13. The V gene's germline CDR1 is SGHAT and CDR2 FQNNGV. The CDR3 has 16 residues. The CDR3 spells CASSLHGSGGLKTQYF. Written as DNA, the CDR3 is TGTGCCAGCAGCCTTCACGGTAGCGGGGGACTAAAGACCCAGTACTTC.

J is TRBJ2-3 and V is TRBV11-3; weak D call: TRBD2 (5 bases). CDR1 is SGHNT, CDR2 YENEEA, per germline. This CDR3 spans 15 amino acids. Trimming stripped 2 bases from V and 2 bases from J, with 11 bases between. The CDR3: CASSLSGNPTDTQYF. Written as DNA, the CDR3 is TGTGCCAGCAGCTTATCCGGGAACCCCACAGATACGCAGTATTTT.

This chain joins TRBV7-2 and TRBJ2-7; 11 nucleotides line up with TRBD2. The CDR3 sequence is 15 residues long. J gave up 7 bases and V 3 bases, and 8 bases lay outside the gene matches. CDR1 is SGHTA, CDR2 FQGNSA, per germline. CDR3 protein: CASSFLAGGPTEQYF. The CDR3 nucleotides read TGTGCCAGCAGCTTCTTAGCGGGAGGGCCTACGGAGCAGTACTTC.

This clone was seen once. Other DNA sequences from this sample encode an identical CDR3 as well. The genes are TRBV5-1 and TRBJ2-7, with 7 bases matching TRBD2. The ends lost 4 bases at V and 1 base at J; junction bases unmatched: 5. CDR3 length: 14 residues. Germline assignment: CDR1 SGHRS and CDR2 YFSETQ. The CDR3 protein is CASSLGGGSYEQYF. The CDR3 nucleotides read TGCGCCAGCAGCCTAGGCGGGGGTTCCTACGAGCAGTACTTC. The whole variable domain, filled in from reference TRBV5-1 and TRBJ2-7, reads KAGVTQTPRYLIKTRGQQVTLSCSPISGHRSVSWYQQTPGQGLQFLFEYFSETQRNKGNFPGRFSGRQFSNSRSEMNVSTLELGDSALYLCASSLGGGSYEQYFGPGTRLTVT.

This clone appeared a single time. V usage is TRBV7-2 and J usage is TRBJ1-2; TRBD1 aligns across 11 bases. The CDR3 has 14 amino acids. V trimming: 5 bases; J trimming: 7 bases; junction bases outside the gene matches: 6. Germline V CDR1 and CDR2: SGHTA, FQGNSA. CDR3 in DNA: TGTGCCAGCAGCCGCGGACAGGGGGCGGTTGGCTACACCTTC. It is translated as CASSRGQGAVGYTF.

This CDR3 reads CASSQEAGENTEAFF. The CDR3 coding sequence is TGTGCCAGCAGCCAAGAGGCAGGGGAAAACACTGAAGCTTTCTTT. V gene TRBV4-2 combines with J gene TRBJ1-1; TRBD1 might be the D (6 bases). Deletions cut 0 bases from V and 2 bases from J, with 10 bases between. Germline V gives CDR1 LGHNA, CDR2 YNFKEQ. CDR3 length: 15 amino acids.

This chain links TRBV6-6 with TRBJ2-1; 12 bases line up with TRBD2. Germline V gene sequence: CDR1 MNHNY, CDR2 SVGAGI (reference sequence). V was clipped by 2 bases and J by 9 bases; unmatched bases: 5. CDR3 length equals 15 residues. The CDR3 here is CASSYRLAGGGEQFF. The CDR3 nucleotides are TGTGCCAGCAGTTACAGGCTAGCGGGAGGGGGTGAGCAGTTCTTC.

This chain uses TRBV5-1 with TRBJ2-5; 8 bases line up with TRBD1. After removal of 1 base from V and 5 bases from J, the junction contained 7 bases not matched to a gene. Per the germline V gene, CDR1 is SGHRS and CDR2 is YFSETQ. The CDR3 has 15 residues. This CDR3 is CASSLLTGEIETQYF. The CDR3 DNA sequence: TGCGCCAGCAGCTTGCTGACAGGGGAGATTGAGACCCAGTACTTC.

This clone was recorded a few times. The CDR3 protein is CAWRTSGSYNEQFF. The CDR3, as DNA: TGTGCCTGGAGGACTAGCGGCTCCTACAATGAGCAGTTCTTC. This sequence joins TRBV30 and TRBJ2-1; 9 positions agree with TRBD2. The CDR3 runs 14 residues. Per germline, CDR1 GTSNPN and CDR2 SVGIG (reference sequence). V shed 3 bases and J 0 bases; nucleotides not matched to a gene: 0.

The chain is built from TRBV5-1 and TRBJ1-3; possibly TRBD1 for D (5 bases). This CDR3 region has 14 residues. With 7 bases removed from V and 0 bases from J, the gap between germline ends came to 11 bases. Germline loops: CDR1 SGHRS, CDR2 YFSETQ. CDR3 nucleotide sequence: TGCGCCAGCCGGACATCGTTCTCTGGAAACACCATATATTTT. Residues: CASRTSFSGNTIYF.

V gene TRBV18 combines with J gene TRBJ2-7, with D unresolved. The CDR3 runs to 13 residues. From germline, CDR1 is KGHSH and CDR2 LQKENI. The V gene lost 8 bases and the J gene lost 1 base, with 12 bases spanning the gap. Written as DNA, the CDR3 is TGTGCCAGCGGATCGACTGATTCCTACGAGCAGTACTTC. Translated: CASGSTDSYEQYF.

The genes are TRBV2 and TRBJ2-5; 7 bases align to TRBD1. This CDR3 spans 13 amino acids. The germline CDR1 and CDR2 sequences are SNHLY and FYNNEI. Trimming removed 1 base from V and 5 bases from J; junction bases left unmatched: 1. The CDR3 reads CASSEGQGETQYF. The CDR3 DNA reads TGTGCCAGCAGTGAAGGACAGGGTGAGACCCAGTACTTC.

Written as DNA, the CDR3 is TGTGCCAGCAGCCCTGGGACCTTGGGGGCGGATGGCTACACCTTC. Translated: CASSPGTLGADGYTF. The chain carries TRBV9 and TRBJ1-2; D perhaps matches TRBD1 (6 bases). Per the germline V gene, CDR1 is SGDLS and CDR2 is YYNGEE. V was trimmed by 4 bases and J by 6 bases, leaving 19 bases between them. This CDR3 is 15 amino acids long.